One T cell receptor beta chain is described in this entry. This clonotype was detected many times. This receptor's antigen is unknown. Base qualities are not recorded, but no much larger clone differs from it by a single base. The library was generated by PCR. The run used an Illumina HiSeq 4000. Bulk TCR libraries were prepared as previously described, using TCR primers listed in Table S5. Total RNA was purified with the Qiagen AllPrep DNA/RNA kit. Before analysis, reads from multiple sequencing runs of the same library were pooled. The authors' pipeline ran thus. Reads were retained only if their TCR constant sequence matched exactly, and those retained reads were trimmed to 150 nt and grouped according to their 12-nt molecular barcodes. Within each barcode group, reads were sub-clustered at a 15% Levenshtein threshold, and quality-weighted consensus sequences were built per RNA molecule. Non-functional sequences were excluded, and lower-count sequences lying one edit away from another sequence were also excluded. On the basis of fitting two negative binomial distributions, barcode sub-clusters with fewer than 20% of the maximum read count were discarded. The raw public reads went through TCRdb reprocessing: fastp at Q25, MiXCR clone calling, in-frame beta chains kept. CDR3 protein duplicates are merged, each entry listing the most common genes and DNA. For this entry, the V and J calls and clone size follow TCRdb and not the study's own pipeline. The sample table holds about 640,000 distinct CDR3 sequences, of which 15% to 20% were seen once. Of the sample, 0.7% to 1% falls within the top ten clones.

Naive CD8 T cell libraries were made from 20,000 to 1,000,000 sorted cells using 10%, 30% or 50% of purified RNA. Naive CD8 T cells were FACS-sorted as CD8+CD4-CCR7+CD45RA+ on a BD FACSAria II into RLT Plus buffer. Detection sensitivity was tested by spiking Jurkat RNA equal to about 10 TCR copies' worth into samples containing roughly 18,000-1,000,000 naive CD8 T cells. Enrichment of CD8 T cells was performed with RosetteSep CD8+ T Cell Enrichment Cocktail and Ficoll-Paque, after which ACK red cell lysis was carried out. The CDR3 contains 13 residues, cysteine and phenylalanine counted. Just the 39-base CDR3 DNA is kept, in frame starting at base 1. The germline V gene yields SGHVS for CDR1 and FNYEAQ for CDR2. V gives up 3 bases and J gives up 4 bases, and the segment between their germline ends measures 10 bases. The data belong to a study of molecular identifiers for immune sequencing clone quantification (dated by TCRdb to 2017 to 2018). Broadly, across the study: For a replicate experiment, RNA from around 20,000 or 100,000 naive CD8 T cells was divided into five aliquots, of which four were sequenced. This methods study benchmarked molecular-identifier clustering-based TCR repertoire sequencing (MIDCIRS) and TCR RNA copy counting, using CD8 T cells to do so.

Study-wide conclusions, independent of this receptor: Without barcode sub-clustering, chimeric consensus sequences inflated TCR diversity; chimeras reached as high as 47%. Clones above 20 RNA copies held over 97% of molecules in CMV-specific effector cells but under 1% in naive cells. Identical TCR molecules sharing a barcode could cause highly expanded clone sizes to be underestimated. A single cell's worth of spiked-in Jurkat TCR RNA was reported detectable even among one million naive CD8 T cells. The naive libraries included spiked-in Jurkat TCR RNA (about 11 copies' worth), and this RNA is not part of the donor repertoire. Modeling estimated about 3 recovered TCR RNA copies per cell, compared with 9.5 to 10 by digital PCR, which implies roughly 30% capture efficiency.

The specimen was naive CD8+ T cells from blood, with Jurkat cell RNA spiked in. The cell subset or site label, read with the paper, signifies: FACS-sorted CD8+CD4-CCR7+CD45RA+ naive T cells. This sequence was found in a human donor in good health. Some libraries in this study had Jurkat cell RNA spiked in. The chain is encoded by TRBV7-6 joined to TRBJ2-7; 6 matching bases give a weak D call of TRBD2. The DNA reads as follows: TGTGCCAGCAGCTTCGGCCTAGCGTACGAGCAGTACTTC. Translated, it gives CASSFGLAYEQYF.